Reported below is one TCR beta chain. Its target is unknown. The data were taken from a study of cytomegalovirus exposure and HLA in healthy donors. Study in general: The roughly 660 first-cohort repertoires shared a platform with the 130 or so validation repertoires, as reported in a later analysis.

Broader study findings: It was approximately 150 TCR beta chains that were listed as cytomegalovirus-associated. Confirmation was obtained in vitro that a few CMV-associated chains are specific for CMV antigens.

The data were produced by immunoSEQ multiplex PCR, yet TCRdb's version contains in-frame clones alone and is incomplete. The sample has some 160,000 clones; approximately 90% are singletons. CDR3 length equals 17 residues. V lost 2 bases to trimming and J lost 3 bases; unmatched junction nucleotides: 8. Looked up from germline, CDR1 is SGDLS and CDR2 is YYNGEE. This TCR was recovered from a man between 18 and 29 years old in good health and CMV-seronegative. The chain is built from TRBV9 and TRBJ1-1; 12 nucleotides line up with TRBD1. What was sequenced was PBMCs. The CDR3 nucleotides read TGTGCCAGCAGCGTCCGGGACAGGGGGCTAATGGACACTGAAGCTTTCTTT. This gives the protein CASSVRDRGLMDTEAFF.